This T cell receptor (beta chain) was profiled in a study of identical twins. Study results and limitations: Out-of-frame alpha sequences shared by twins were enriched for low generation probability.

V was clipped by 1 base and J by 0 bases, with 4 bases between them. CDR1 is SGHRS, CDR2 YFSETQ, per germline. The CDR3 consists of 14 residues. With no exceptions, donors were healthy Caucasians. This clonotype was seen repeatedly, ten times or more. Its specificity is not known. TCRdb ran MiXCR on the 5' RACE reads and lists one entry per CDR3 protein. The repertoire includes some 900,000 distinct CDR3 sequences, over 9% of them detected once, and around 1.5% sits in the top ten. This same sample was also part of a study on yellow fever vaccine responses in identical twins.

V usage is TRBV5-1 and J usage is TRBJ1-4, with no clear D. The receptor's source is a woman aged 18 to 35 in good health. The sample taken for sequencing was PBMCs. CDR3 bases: TGCGCCAGCAGCTTGAGGGCAACTAATGAAAAACTGTTTTTT. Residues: CASSLRATNEKLFF.